These T cell receptor beta chains were read from a single sample in a study of shared clonotypes between healthy human individuals. Profiling relied on immunoSEQ multiplex PCR, and the TCRdb table lists in-frame clones only, not all of them. Of 750,000 to 1,000,000 clones listed, over 90% are singletons. Input material: naive CD8+ T cells sorted from blood. The receptors derive from a man aged 25-45 years in good health. Both conserved end residues are part of each CDR3. The D gene is left open where the match is weak. The size entry is marked missing in some rows and otherwise reads once, few, many or a size class.

TRBJ1-4 | NA | TRBD1 | TRBV19 | CASGQGAFENEKLFF | TGTGCCAGTGGACAGGGGGCTTTTGAGAATGAAAAACTGTTTTTT
TRBJ2-7 | NA | TRBD2 | TRBV4-3 | CASSQGLASSYEQYF | TGCGCCAGCAGCCAAGGACTAGCGAGCTCCTACGAGCAGTACTTC
TRBJ2-3 | NA | TRBD1 | TRBV14 | CASSPRTGGAVDTQYF | TGTGCCAGCAGCCCCCGGACAGGGGGCGCGGTAGATACGCAGTATTTT
TRBJ2-7 | NA | TRBD1 | TRBV30 | CAWSLITGQGTYEQYF | TGTGCCTGGAGCCTTATTACCGGACAGGGGACCTACGAGCAGTACTTC
TRBJ2-5 | once | NA | TRBV7-9 | CASSRRPQETQYF | TGTGCCAGCAGCCGACGGCCACAAGAGACCCAGTACTTC
TRBJ2-3 | NA | NA | TRBV2 | CASSDPRIPDTQYF | TGTGCCAGCAGTGACCCCCGAATCCCAGATACGCAGTATTTT
TRBJ2-7 | once | TRBD1 | TRBV5-1 | CASSSTGTGGHRSYEQYF | TGCGCCAGCAGTTCTACCGGGACAGGGGGGCATCGGTCCTACGAGCAGTACTTC
TRBJ2-1 | NA | NA | TRBV11-2 | CASAYTSEQFF | TGTGCCAGCGCTTATACGAGTGAGCAGTTCTTC
TRBJ2-1 | NA | TRBD2 | TRBV27 | CASSLSVSGRPSGNEQFF | TGTGCCAGCAGTTTATCCGTTAGCGGGAGACCATCTGGCAATGAGCAGTTCTTC
TRBJ1-5 | NA | NA | TRBV6-1 | CASSEIWGFNQPQHF | TGTGCCAGCAGTGAAATCTGGGGTTTCAATCAGCCCCAGCATTTT
TRBJ2-7 | few | TRBD2 | TRBV7-9 | CASSPSGRGTYEQYF | TGTGCCAGCAGTCCGAGCGGGAGGGGAACCTACGAGCAGTACTTC
TRBJ1-4 | NA | NA | TRBV27 | CASSSRQDGEKLFF | TGTGCCAGCAGTTCCAGACAGGATGGGGAAAAACTGTTTTTT
TRBJ2-7 | NA | TRBD1 | TRBV4-3 | CASSPQGGQGIYEQYF | TGCGCCAGCAGCCCTCAAGGCGGACAGGGCATCTACGAGCAGTACTTC
TRBJ1-2 | NA | NA | TRBV9 | CASSLDDYGYTF | TGTGCCAGCAGCCTGGACGACTATGGCTACACCTTC
TRBJ2-3 | NA | NA | TRBV7-2 | CASSSSPDTQYF | TGTGCCAGCAGCTCAAGCCCAGATACGCAGTATTTT
TRBJ2-1 | NA | TRBD2 | TRBV19 | CASSIVKRGELNEQFF | TGTGCCAGTAGTATAGTCAAGCGGGGCGAATTGAATGAGCAGTTCTTC
TRBJ2-3 | NA | TRBD2 | TRBV7-8 | CASSSRLAGVTTQYF | TGTGCCAGCAGCTCGAGACTAGCGGGAGTGACTACGCAGTATTTT
TRBJ2-1 | once | TRBD2 | TRBV29-1 | CSVVGTSVPYNEQFF | TGCAGCGTCGTTGGGACTAGCGTGCCCTACAATGAGCAGTTCTTC
TRBJ2-2 | NA | TRBD2 | TRBV7-9 | CASSAPGLAGGRGELFF | TGTGCCAGCAGTGCCCCTGGACTAGCGGGAGGGCGAGGGGAGCTGTTTTTT
TRBJ2-2 | NA | NA | TRBV9 | CASSVKLAHGELFF | TGTGCCAGCAGCGTAAAACTAGCCCACGGGGAGCTGTTTTTT